The clone carrying this T cell receptor (beta chain) was counted between two and nine times. Its specificity is not known. TCRdb itself ran the 5' RACE reads through MiXCR, one entry per CDR3 protein. The sample shows 50,000 or so distinct CDR3 sequences, around 7.4% of them seen only once. This CDR3 region has 12 residues. Germline values: CDR1 SEHNR, CDR2 FQNEAQ (reference sequence). V was pared by 5 bases and J by 1 base, with 5 bases between. These data are taken from a study of CD8 T cells in ankylosing spondylitis. Points from the study as a whole: Characteristic, it appeared, of ankylosing spondylitis blood was a TCR beta motif of about eight highly homologous variants. In ankylosing spondylitis patients, matched synovial fluid reportedly showed significant enrichment of disease-linked clones. Disease-linked clones were found to be CD8+ and relatively rare in peripheral blood. Earlier literature documents some of the motif variants in reactive arthritis synovial fluid and blood.

V gene TRBV7-9 combines with J gene TRBJ1-1; D is undetermined. This receptor was taken from a female donor with ankylosing spondylitis or in good health (not recorded which). The sequenced sample consisted of blood, either unsorted or a sorted T cell fraction (not recorded which). The CDR3 spells CASSRANTEAFF. The DNA of the CDR3 is TGTGCCAGCAGCCGGGCGAACACTGAAGCTTTCTTT.